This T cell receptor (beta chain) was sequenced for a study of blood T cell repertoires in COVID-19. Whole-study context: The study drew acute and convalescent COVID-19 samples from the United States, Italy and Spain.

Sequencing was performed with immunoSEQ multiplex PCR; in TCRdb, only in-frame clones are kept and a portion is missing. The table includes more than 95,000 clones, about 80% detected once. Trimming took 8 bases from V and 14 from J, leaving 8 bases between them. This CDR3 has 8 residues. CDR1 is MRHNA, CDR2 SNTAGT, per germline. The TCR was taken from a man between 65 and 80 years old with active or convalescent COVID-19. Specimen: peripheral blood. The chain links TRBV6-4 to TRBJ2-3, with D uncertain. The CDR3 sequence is CASSLWYF. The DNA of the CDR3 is TGTGCCAGCTCCCTCTGGTATTTT.